Presented here are 28 T cell receptor beta chains from one specimen sequenced in a study of T cells in localized non-small cell lung cancer. TCRdb keeps only in-frame clones here, not all; method: immunoSEQ multiplex PCR. The table lists 3,000 to 4,500 clones, approximately 20% of them singletons. The sample was lung tumor tissue, taken before any cancer treatment. The receptors come from a female donor at least 60 years old with stage II lung adenocarcinoma.

A few counts support this clone. The chain combines TRBV15 with TRBJ2-3, with D possibly matching TRBD1 (6 bases). Germline CDR1 LNHNV, CDR2 YYDKDF (reference sequence). Trimming took off 2 bases at V and 0 bases at J, with 9 bases between the two ends. The CDR3 extends over 15 amino acids. CDR3 in DNA: TGTGCCACCAGCAGACCCAGGGGAAGCACAGATACGCAGTATTTT. It yields the protein CATSRPRGSTDTQYF. Complete variable domain (other parts from reference TRBV15 and TRBJ2-3): DAMVIQNPRYQVTQFGKPVTLSCSQTLNHNVMYWYQQKSSQAPKLLFHYYDKDFNNEADTPDNFQSRRPNTSFCFLDIRSPGLGDTAMYLCATSRPRGSTDTQYFGPGTRLTVL.

This clone has a handful of counts. This chain links TRBV19 with TRBJ1-3, with D unresolved. V dropped 5 bases and J dropped 2 bases, with 10 bases sitting between them. The CDR3 runs to 14 residues. CDR1 LNHDA and CDR2 SQIVND come from the germline V gene (reference sequence). The CDR3 bases are TGTGCCAGTAGTTGGGCAGTTACTGGAAACACCATATATTTT. Its translation: CASSWAVTGNTIYF.

The rearrangement links TRBV28 to TRBJ2-2, with D maybe TRBD2 (5 bases). The CDR3 is 15 residues long. Trimming took 5 bases from V and 2 from J, leaving 12 bases between them. Germline lookup yields CDR1 MDHEN and CDR2 SYDVKM. CDR3 region: CASSPRGSNTGELFF. CDR3 bases: TGTGCCAGCAGTCCACGGGGTAGCAACACCGGGGAGCTGTTTTTT.

This clone is medium-sized in the sample. V usage is TRBV9 and J usage is TRBJ2-5, with TRBD2 identical over 9 bases. This CDR3 contains 15 residues. The germline V gene encodes CDR1 SGDLS and CDR2 YYNGEE. V shed 4 bases, J shed 5 bases, and the junction held 9 bases outside the gene matches. CDR3 amino acids: CASSSGTSQGETQYF. The CDR3 DNA reads TGTGCCAGCAGCTCTGGGACTAGCCAGGGGGAGACCCAGTACTTC. Filled out from reference TRBV9 and TRBJ2-5, the complete variable domain reads DSGVTQTPKHLITATGQRVTLRCSPRSGDLSVYWYQQSLDQGLQFLIQYYNGEERAKGNILERFSAQQFPDLHSELNLSSLELGDSALYFCASSSGTSQGETQYFGPGTRLLVL.

This clone has a handful of counts. CDR3 sequence (DNA): TGTGCCAGCAAAGGAGTTCCCAGCTTTTACAATGAGCAGTTCTTC. Amino acid sequence: CASKGVPSFYNEQFF. The chain combines TRBV6-8 with TRBJ2-1; D ambiguous. This CDR3 is 15 amino acids long. Trimming took off 7 bases at V and 4 bases at J, with 17 bases between the two ends. In germline, CDR1 is MNHGY, CDR2 SAAAGT.

The chain is built from TRBV28 and TRBJ1-1; 7 bases fit TRBD1. This CDR3 is 13 amino acids long. Looked up from germline, CDR1 is MDHEN and CDR2 is SYDVKM. With 7 bases clipped from V and 10 bases from J, the junction kept 12 bases outside the gene matches. The CDR3 DNA follows: TGTGCCAGCACCGACCCACAGGGGAAGGGAGCTTTCTTT. Translation: CASTDPQGKGAFF. Based on the CDR3 plus reference TRBV28 and TRBJ1-1, the full variable domain is DVKVTQSSRYLVKRTGEKVFLECVQDMDHENMFWYRQDPGLGLRLIYFSYDVKMKEKGDIPEGYSVSREKKERFSLILESASTNQTSMYLCASTDPQGKGAFFGQGTRLTVV.

The J gene is TRBJ2-7, the V gene TRBV28, with a weak D call TRBD2 (6 bases). Looked up from germline, CDR1 is MDHEN and CDR2 is SYDVKM. The CDR3 totals 14 residues. Trimming left V 6 bases short and J 5 bases short, with 17 bases between. Here the CDR3 reads CASSTVLAGNEQYF. DNA of the CDR3: TGTGCCAGCAGCACTGTCCTGGCGGGGAACGAGCAGTACTTC.

This clone qualifies as large (0.1 to 1%). In the same sample, other DNA sequences code for this CDR3. The chain uses TRBV11-3 and TRBJ2-2; the D call may be TRBD1 or TRBD2 (5 bases each). The germline gives CDR1 SGHNT, CDR2 YENEEA. This CDR3 is 15 amino acids long. V lost 5 bases and J 1 base, leaving 11 bases between the germline ends. CDR3 amino acids: CASSLGGGNTGELFF. DNA of the CDR3: TGTGCCAGCAGCCTAGGTGGGGGGAACACCGGGGAGCTGTTTTTT.

The chain employs TRBV6-8 and TRBJ1-1, with 12 bases lining up with TRBD1. This CDR3 has 18 residues. Germline V CDR1 and CDR2: MNHGY, SAAAGT. J was trimmed by 5 bases and V by 8 bases; bases with no gene match: 18. The CDR3 loop reads CASDIFMGGTGGATEAFF. CDR3 DNA sequence: TGTGCCAGCGACATCTTTATGGGCGGGACAGGGGGCGCGACTGAAGCTTTCTTT.

By sample share, this clone is medium-sized. In DNA form, the CDR3 reads TGTGCCAGCAGTGAAGGGCCCGGGACGGAGACCCAGTACTTC. This gives the protein CASSEGPGTETQYF. This chain uses TRBV9 with TRBJ2-5, with D possibly called TRBD1 or TRBD2 (5 bases each). Trimming left V 5 bases short and J 5 bases short, with 16 bases between. CDR3 length: 14 amino acids. Germline CDR1 and CDR2: SGDLS and YYNGEE.

This clone was seen more than once but under ten times. The chain combines TRBV6-8 with TRBJ2-1; 10 bases agree with TRBD2. J lost 12 bases, V lost 4 bases, and 12 bases had no gene match. In germline, CDR1 is MNHGY, CDR2 SAAAGT. This CDR3 spans 15 amino acids. The DNA for the CDR3 is TGTGCCAGCAGTTCCCGGGAAGCGGGAGGGTTCGGGCAGTTCTTC. Its translation is CASSSREAGGFGQFF.

In its sample, this clone was seen a few times. The rearrangement joins TRBV11-3 to TRBJ1-4; D perhaps matches TRBD1 (5 bases). Germline V CDR1 and CDR2: SGHNT, YENEEA. The CDR3 runs to 15 residues. V gave up 5 bases and J gave up 8 bases, with 18 bases separating them. The CDR3 sequence: CASSVYRGAGEKLFF. CDR3 DNA sequence: TGTGCCAGCAGCGTATACCGGGGCGCTGGGGAAAAACTGTTTTTT.

Of note for this clone: One junction end disagrees with the germline gene, perhaps due to a read error. J is TRBJ1-1 and V is TRBV9; D is unclear. The CDR3 sequence is 14 residues long. In germline, CDR1 is SGDLS, CDR2 YYNGEE. DNA of the CDR3: TGTGCCAGCAACCCACTACGCGGGAACTCTGAAGCTTTCTTT. Translated: CASNPLRGNSEAFF.

This clone was detected only a few times. The genes are TRBV11-3 and TRBJ2-7, with TRBD1 matching over 10 bases. Germline loops: CDR1 SGHNT, CDR2 YENEEA. This CDR3 comprises 15 residues. Trimming cost V 3 bases and J 6 bases; bases outside gene matches: 8. As DNA, the CDR3 is TGTGCCAGCAGCTTGGATGACAGGGGGCGCGGCGAGCAGTACTTC. It is translated as CASSLDDRGRGEQYF.

The CDR3 DNA is TGTGCCAGCAGGCCAACAGGGAGTACCTACGAGCAGTACTTC. Translating gives CASRPTGSTYEQYF. The chain uses TRBV28 and TRBJ2-7; tentatively, D is TRBD1 (6 bases). V lost 6 bases and J 2 bases, leaving 14 bases between the germline ends. This CDR3 region has 14 residues. CDR1 is MDHEN, CDR2 SYDVKM, per germline.

The chain carries TRBV6-8 and TRBJ2-7; TRBD1 agrees at 10 bases. The CDR3 sequence is 15 residues long. With 5 bases clipped from V and 3 bases from J, the junction kept 7 bases outside the gene matches. Germline V gene sequence: CDR1 MNHGY, CDR2 SAAAGT. CDR3 sequence: CASSALGQGVYEQYF. The CDR3 DNA sequence: TGTGCCAGCAGTGCACTAGGACAGGGGGTCTACGAGCAGTACTTC.

This clone qualifies as medium-sized. The chain has TRBV11-3 and TRBJ2-7; 11 nucleotides align to TRBD2. This CDR3 region has 15 residues. The V and J ends lost 5 bases and 2 bases, in that order; junction bases with no gene match: 5. CDR1 is SGHNT, CDR2 YENEEA, per germline. The CDR3 sequence: CASSAGTSGTYEQYF. CDR3 coding DNA: TGTGCCAGCAGCGCCGGGACTAGCGGAACCTACGAGCAGTACTTC.

This clone turned up a few times. The chain uses TRBV11-3 and TRBJ2-1; 7 bases match TRBD2. CDR1 is SGHNT, CDR2 YENEEA, per germline. J was trimmed by 3 bases and V by 1 base; bases with no gene match: 6. The CDR3 covers 16 residues. CDR3 coding DNA: TGTGCCAGCAGCTTAGTGGGTCTAGCGGACTACAATGAGCAGTTCTTC. Translating gives CASSLVGLADYNEQFF. The full variable domain, its missing parts supplied by reference TRBV11-3 and TRBJ2-1, is EAGVVQSPRYKIIEKKQPVAFWCNPISGHNTLYWYLQNLGQGPELLIRYENEEAVDDSQLPKDRFSAERLKGVDSTLKIQPAELGDSAVYLCASSLVGLADYNEQFFGPGTRLTVL.

This clone was counted between two and nine times. The chain links TRBV6-8 to TRBJ1-1, with D perhaps matching TRBD1 (5 bases). The ends were cut back, 5 bases at V and 4 bases at J, with 17 bases in the middle. The CDR3 is made up of 15 amino acids. Per the germline V gene, CDR1 is MNHGY and CDR2 is SAAAGT. CDR3 sequence: CASSTHPTGATEAFF. In nucleotides, the CDR3 is TGTGCCAGCAGTACCCACCCAACAGGAGCCACTGAAGCTTTCTTT.

Note on this clone: Other DNA sequences within the sample encode an identical CDR3. The chain is built from TRBV19 and TRBJ2-3, with D uncertain. The CDR3 contains 13 residues. CDR1 and CDR2 from the germline V gene are LNHDA and SQIVND (reference sequence). Between the trimmed V and J ends, which lost 2 bases and 2 bases, there was a span of 5 bases. The CDR3 here is CASSILPTDTQYF. For the CDR3, the DNA is TGTGCCAGTAGTATATTACCCACAGATACGCAGTATTTT.

The rearrangement joins TRBV28 to TRBJ1-1; the D is unclear. The CDR3 is made up of 13 amino acids. Germline CDR1 is MDHEN and CDR2 is SYDVKM. Trimming left V 5 bases short and J 0 bases short, with 7 bases between. Written as DNA, the CDR3 is TGTGCCAGCAGTCCCGAGGTGAACACTGAAGCTTTCTTT. This encodes CASSPEVNTEAFF.

This clone was observed a handful of times. The chain links TRBV11-3 to TRBJ2-7, with D possibly TRBD2 on 6 matching bases. V lost 3 bases and J lost 0, with 18 bases in between. CDR1 is SGHNT and CDR2 is YENEEA in the germline V gene. The CDR3 loop spans 17 amino acids. The CDR3 nucleotides read TGTGCCAGCAGCTTGGGACTGGGTCCCAGGAGCTCCTACGAGCAGTACTTC. Translation: CASSLGLGPRSSYEQYF.

This clone is labeled as medium-sized. This chain links TRBV11-3 with TRBJ2-7, with D possibly matching TRBD2 (7 bases). This CDR3 has 19 residues. The germline gives CDR1 SGHNT, CDR2 YENEEA. V gave up 4 bases and J gave up 1 base, with 26 bases separating them. CDR3 nucleotide sequence: TGTGCCAGCAGCTCTAAAAATATGGTGGGGGCGCGGGGGTCCTACGAGCAGTACTTC. As protein: CASSSKNMVGARGSYEQYF.

This clone was seen a handful of times. The chain links TRBV11-3 to TRBJ1-3; 7 bases line up with TRBD1. Germline V gene data show CDR1 as SGHNT and CDR2 as YENEEA. V shed 3 bases, J shed 0 bases, and the junction held 2 bases outside the gene matches. The CDR3 runs 15 residues. DNA for the CDR3: TGTGCCAGCAGCTTCCGGGACAGCTCTGGAAACACCATATATTTT. Amino acids: CASSFRDSSGNTIYF.

By proportion, this clone is medium-sized. This chain links TRBV6-8 with TRBJ1-2; TRBD1 aligns across 9 bases. The V gene end was trimmed by 7 bases and the J gene end by 3 bases; junction bases not matched to a gene: 9. This CDR3 spans 15 amino acids. Germline V lookup: CDR1 MNHGY, CDR2 SAAAGT. The CDR3 DNA is TGTGCCAGCACATCGCGAGGGGACAGGGACTATGGCTACACCTTC. Translating gives CASTSRGDRDYGYTF.

This clone occurred a few times. V is TRBV25-1 and J is TRBJ2-3, with 9 nucleotides matching TRBD2. Germline V gene lookup returns CDR1 MGHDK and CDR2 SYGVNS. This CDR3 has 17 amino acids. J was trimmed by 2 bases and V by 1 base; bases with no gene match: 7. CDR3 loop: CASSESTGTSFTDTQYF. CDR3 nucleotides: TGTGCCAGCAGTGAATCGACCGGGACTAGCTTCACAGATACGCAGTATTTT.

The V call is TRBV12-2, the J call TRBJ1-4. TRBV12-2 is an annotated pseudogene. There are 14 residues in the CDR3. The DNA for the CDR3 is TGTGCCAGTACACCGGGTTCCTCAAATGAAAAACTGTTTTTT. Its translation: CASTPGSSNEKLFF.

This clone has a count of ten or more. This chain connects TRBV23-1 to TRBJ2-7, with D possibly TRBD2 on 6 matching bases. TRBV23-1 is noted as an ORF with a role that remains uncertain. The CDR3 is made up of 13 amino acids. V lost 6 bases, J lost 6 bases, and 15 bases lay in between. CDR3 amino acids: CASSRDSKGEQYF. In DNA form, the CDR3 reads TGCGCCAGCAGCCGGGACTCCAAAGGCGAGCAGTACTTC.